These 30 T cell receptor beta chains came from one sample sequenced in a study of a mutant IDH1 vaccine in newly diagnosed glioma. Time point specified: week 11, during vaccination. A single vaccine dose contained 300 ug of mutant IDH1 20-mer peptide, and topical imiquimod was used with it. These receptors' targets are unknown. Profiled with immunoSEQ multiplex PCR; TCRdb holds only in-frame clones, not every one. Of roughly 30,000 clones in the sample, 78% were seen once. The specimen comprised PBMCs, sampled from a glioma patient whose treatment included an IDH1 peptide vaccine. The receptors here all came from a man aged 25 to 45 with glioma.

This chain links TRBV9 with TRBJ2-3; D unresolved. The CDR3 consists of 13 residues. V gave up 7 bases and J gave up 4 bases, with 13 bases separating them. CDR1 SGDLS and CDR2 YYNGEE come from the germline V gene. CDR3 bases: TGTGCCAGCCGCAGCCTTGGGGCAGATACGCAGTATTTT. It yields the protein CASRSLGADTQYF.

The chain uses TRBV7-2 and TRBJ1-2, with D unclear. This CDR3 has 13 residues. Germline V gives CDR1 SGHTA, CDR2 FQGNSA. V was trimmed by 1 base and J by 8 bases, leaving 11 bases between them. Written as DNA, the CDR3 is TGTGCCAGCAGCTTAGGAAGGGCGCGAGGCTACACCTTC. Its translation is CASSLGRARGYTF.

This clone was seen once. V and J are TRBV29-1 and TRBJ2-5, with 7 bases aligning to TRBD2. The V gene's germline CDR1 is SQVTM and CDR2 ANQGSEA. CDR3 size: 12 residues. V was clipped by 3 bases and J by 7 bases; unmatched bases: 5. This CDR3 is CSVDWGRATQYF. CDR3 coding DNA: TGCAGCGTTGACTGGGGGAGGGCGACCCAGTACTTC.

This sequence joins TRBV29-1 and TRBJ1-1; D remains ambiguous. Germline V gives CDR1 SQVTM, CDR2 ANQGSEA. Trimming removed 2 bases at V and 4 bases at J, with 8 bases between. This CDR3 is built from 12 residues. The CDR3 bases are TGCAGCGTTGAACTTACCACCACTGAAGCTTTCTTT. Protein sequence: CSVELTTTEAFF.

This sequence joins TRBV7-9 and TRBJ1-6; D unclear. The CDR3 totals 15 residues. The ends were cut back, 1 base at V and 6 bases at J, with 10 bases in the middle. Germline lookup yields CDR1 SEHNR and CDR2 FQNEAQ (reference sequence). The CDR3 reads CASSLVGRTNSPLHF. CDR3 nucleotide sequence: TGTGCCAGCAGCTTAGTGGGCAGAACTAATTCACCCCTCCACTTT.

J is TRBJ2-7 and V is TRBV4-3, with TRBD2 matching 7 bases. The germline V gene encodes CDR1 LGHNA and CDR2 YSLEER. The CDR3 is 17 residues long. Germline trimming cut 0 bases from V and 0 bases from J; bases unmatched to any gene: 8. The CDR3 here is CASSQDNSGPGSYEQYF. As DNA, the CDR3 is TGCGCCAGCAGCCAAGATAATAGCGGGCCCGGCTCCTACGAGCAGTACTTC.

This sequence joins TRBV30 and TRBJ1-5; no reliable D call. V was shortened by 0 bases and J by 0 bases, with 12 bases between the two germline ends. Germline lookup yields CDR1 GTSNPN and CDR2 SVGIG (reference sequence). The CDR3 has 16 residues. The CDR3 spells CAWSVKILGSNQPQHF. The CDR3 bases are TGTGCCTGGAGTGTAAAGATCCTAGGTAGCAATCAGCCCCAGCATTTT.

In DNA, the CDR3 is TGTGCCAGCAGTGAGACAGGGATCTCCAATCAGCCCCAGCATTTT. Translation: CASSETGISNQPQHF. V usage is TRBV25-1 and J usage is TRBJ1-5, with 7 positions matching TRBD1. Germline V lookup: CDR1 MGHDK, CDR2 SYGVNS. The CDR3 consists of 15 residues. V trimming: 3 bases; J trimming: 3 bases; junction bases outside the gene matches: 5.

The chain uses TRBV30 and TRBJ2-6, with TRBD2 identical over 9 bases. CDR1 GTSNPN and CDR2 SVGIG come from the germline V gene (reference sequence). CDR3 length: 18 amino acids. With 3 bases clipped from V and 0 bases from J, the junction kept 9 bases outside the gene matches. The CDR3 nucleotides are TGTGCCTGGAGCCAGATAGGACTAGCGCTCTCTGGGGCCAACGTCCTGACTTTC. This translates into CAWSQIGLALSGANVLTF.

The chain is built from TRBV29-1 and TRBJ2-7; 9 positions match TRBD2. CDR1 and CDR2 (germline): SQVTM, ANQGSEA. The CDR3 totals 14 residues. V lost 6 bases and J lost 4; bases outside the gene matches: 10. The CDR3 bases are TGCAGCGTCCGGGGTAGCGGGAGTGGGTACGAGCAGTACTTC. It yields the protein CSVRGSGSGYEQYF.

The chain employs TRBV2 and TRBJ2-3; possible D gene TRBD2, 6 bases. Trimming removed 7 bases at V and 3 bases at J, with 17 bases between. Germline assignment: CDR1 SNHLY and CDR2 FYNNEI. The CDR3 runs to 15 residues. CDR3 DNA sequence: TGTGCCAGCAAAACGGGACTCCCTAGGACAGATACGCAGTATTTT. Protein sequence: CASKTGLPRTDTQYF.

The chain employs TRBV18 and TRBJ2-7; 7 bases line up with TRBD1. The CDR3 sequence is 15 residues long. Germline V CDR1 and CDR2: KGHSH, LQKENI. V lost 0 bases to trimming and J lost 0 bases; unmatched junction nucleotides: 2. The CDR3, as DNA: TGTGCCAGCTCACCACCAGGGGACAGCTCCTACGAGCAGTACTTC. It is translated as CASSPPGDSSYEQYF.

The chain is built from TRBV6-1 and TRBJ2-6; unclear D gene. The ends were cut back, 2 bases at V and 0 bases at J, with 8 bases in the middle. Looked up from germline, CDR1 is MNHNS and CDR2 is SASEGT. CDR3 size: 16 residues. The CDR3 nucleotides read TGTGCCAGCAGTGAATATAGAGTCTCTGGGGCCAACGTCCTGACTTTC. Translation: CASSEYRVSGANVLTF.

This sequence joins TRBV11-2 and TRBJ2-2; 10 bases line up with TRBD1. V lost 6 bases, J lost 3 bases, and 7 bases stayed unmatched. From germline, CDR1 is SGHAT and CDR2 FQNNGV. The CDR3 consists of 16 residues. CDR3 protein: CASSFRGTGDTGELFF. The CDR3 DNA reads TGTGCCAGCAGTTTCAGAGGGACAGGGGACACCGGGGAGCTGTTTTTT.

This chain connects TRBV5-8 to TRBJ2-7; no clear D. V lost 4 bases, J lost 1 base, and 3 bases lay in between. CDR1 is SGHTS, CDR2 YDEGEE, per germline. This CDR3 is built from 11 residues. The CDR3 reads CASSQSYEQYF. CDR3 DNA: TGTGCCAGCAGCCAATCCTACGAGCAGTACTTC.

J is TRBJ1-1 and V is TRBV2, with no clear D. Per the germline V gene, CDR1 is SNHLY and CDR2 is FYNNEI. The CDR3 has 16 residues. V was trimmed by 3 bases and J by 6 bases, leaving 20 bases between them. The CDR3 bases are TGTGCCAGCAGTGATTTAGGCGCAGGTTGGAGAGCTGAAGCTTTCTTT. Its protein is CASSDLGAGWRAEAFF.

This clone occurred a few times. The chain is built from TRBV5-1 and TRBJ1-2; D is unclear. From germline, CDR1 is SGHRS and CDR2 YFSETQ. This CDR3 has 12 residues. Trimming took 1 base from V and 6 from J, leaving 7 bases between them. The chain's CDR3 is CASSLSRDGYTF. CDR3 bases: TGCGCCAGCAGCTTGTCGAGGGATGGCTACACCTTC. Supplemented by reference TRBV5-1 and TRBJ1-2, the full variable domain reads KAGVTQTPRYLIKTRGQQVTLSCSPISGHRSVSWYQQTPGQGLQFLFEYFSETQRNKGNFPGRFSGRQFSNSRSEMNVSTLELGDSALYLCASSLSRDGYTFGSGTRLTVV.

This clone has just a few counts. This chain links TRBV19 with TRBJ2-7, with D possibly TRBD2 on 6 matching bases. Germline V gives CDR1 LNHDA, CDR2 SQIVND (reference sequence). V was pared by 5 bases and J by 1 base, with 15 bases between. This CDR3 contains 15 residues. CDR3 residues: CASSDGGLGSYEQYF. In DNA form, the CDR3 reads TGTGCCAGTAGTGACGGGGGACTTGGGTCCTACGAGCAGTACTTC.

The CDR3 nucleotides read TGTGCCAGCAGCCGAAAGTTCGGACAGTTGGGCACAGATACGCAGTATTTT. This sequence encodes CASSRKFGQLGTDTQYF. The chain joins TRBV14 to TRBJ2-3; maybe TRBD1 (6 bases). This CDR3 is built from 17 residues. Trimming removed 4 bases from V and 1 base from J, with 18 bases in between. CDR1 and CDR2 from the germline V gene are SGHDN and FVKESK.

The rearrangement joins TRBV2 to TRBJ2-3, with 7 bases lining up with TRBD2. Germline V gene data show CDR1 as SNHLY and CDR2 as FYNNEI. After removal of 5 bases from V and 1 base from J, the junction contained 3 bases not matched to a gene. CDR3 length equals 14 residues. The CDR3 coding sequence is TGTGCCAGCAGTTCAGCGGGGCGCACAGATACGCAGTATTTT. It encodes CASSSAGRTDTQYF. Variable domain in full (rest from reference TRBV2 and TRBJ2-3): EPEVTQTPSHQVTQMGQEVILRCVPISNHLYFYWYRQILGQKVEFLVSFYNNEISEKSEIFDDQFSVERPDGSNFTLKIRSTKLEDSAMYFCASSSAGRTDTQYFGPGTRLTVL.

The chain couples TRBV19 to TRBJ1-5; possible D gene TRBD1, 6 bases. The germline CDR1 and CDR2 sequences are LNHDA and SQIVND (reference sequence). V was pared by 0 bases and J by 4 bases, with 19 bases between. The CDR3 has 18 amino acids. The CDR3 spells CASSIDLVSGGWNQPQHF. The CDR3 nucleotides read TGTGCCAGTAGTATAGATTTAGTTTCGGGGGGCTGGAATCAGCCCCAGCATTTT. Variable domain in full (rest from reference TRBV19 and TRBJ1-5): DGGITQSPKYLFRKEGQNVTLSCEQNLNHDAMYWYRQDPGQGLRLIYYSQIVNDFQKGDIAEGYSVSREKKESFPLTVTSAQKNPTAFYLCASSIDLVSGGWNQPQHFGDGTRLSIL.

The chain recombines TRBV11-3 with TRBJ2-5, with D unclear. The CDR3 loop spans 13 amino acids. V was pared by 1 base and J by 1 base, with 4 bases between. Germline CDR1 and CDR2: SGHNT and YENEEA. The CDR3 DNA reads as TGTGCCAGCAGCTTAGGGGTCCAAGAGACCCAGTACTTC. Protein product: CASSLGVQETQYF.

This clone was observed a single time. The chain is built from TRBV27 and TRBJ2-1; D is uncertain. V lost 5 bases, J lost 0 bases, and 17 bases lay in between. The CDR3 sequence is 17 residues long. CDR1 and CDR2 from the germline V gene are MNHEY and SMNVEV (reference sequence). As DNA, the CDR3 is TGTGCCAGCAGTCTTTGGATGGATCTTTCCTCCTACAATGAGCAGTTCTTC. This codes for CASSLWMDLSSYNEQFF.

The chain employs TRBV30 and TRBJ2-7, with 12 bases identical to TRBD2. The CDR3 consists of 16 residues. The ends lost 0 bases at V and 2 bases at J; junction bases unmatched: 5. CDR1 and CDR2 from the germline V gene are GTSNPN and SVGIG (reference sequence). This CDR3 reads CAWSVLAGGGAYEQYF. Written as DNA, the CDR3 is TGTGCCTGGAGTGTGCTAGCGGGAGGGGGGGCCTACGAGCAGTACTTC.

The chain links TRBV4-2 to TRBJ2-1, with TRBD1 identical over 10 bases. CDR3 length equals 15 residues. Germline-derived CDR1 and CDR2 are LGHNA and YNFKEQ. V gave up 1 base and J gave up 5 bases; unmatched junction bases: 2. DNA for the CDR3: TGTGCCAGCAGCCAAGTCGGGACAGGGGACAATGAGCAGTTCTTC. The encoded protein is CASSQVGTGDNEQFF.

J is TRBJ2-7 and V is TRBV7-8; maybe TRBD2 (6 bases). Germline lookup yields CDR1 SGHVS and CDR2 FQNEAQ. The V end was cut by 3 bases, the J end by 2 bases, with 14 bases between. The CDR3 spans 15 residues. CDR3 DNA: TGTGCCAGCAGCTTGGGGCCGGGAGCCCCCTACGAGCAGTACTTC. Translated: CASSLGPGAPYEQYF.

This clone was counted between two and nine times. The rearrangement uses TRBV28 and TRBJ2-7; D gene uncertain. With 1 base removed from V and 0 bases from J, the gap between germline ends came to 1 base. The germline V gene encodes CDR1 MDHEN and CDR2 SYDVKM. This CDR3 is 12 amino acids long. The CDR3 DNA sequence: TGTGCCAGCAGTTTATCCTCCTACGAGCAGTACTTC. The encoded protein is CASSLSSYEQYF.

The chain employs TRBV2 and TRBJ2-7; a possible D gene is TRBD2 (6 bases). Looked up from germline, CDR1 is SNHLY and CDR2 is FYNNEI. CDR3 size: 14 residues. V lost 2 bases, J lost 2 bases, and 10 bases lay in between. In DNA form, the CDR3 reads TGTGCCAGCAGTGAAAGGGACTCAGCCTACGAGCAGTACTTC. Its protein product is CASSERDSAYEQYF.

The rearrangement links TRBV4-2 to TRBJ1-4; TRBD1 might be the D (5 bases). Germline CDR1 and CDR2: LGHNA and YNFKEQ. The CDR3 spans 15 residues. The V gene lost 0 bases and the J gene lost 8 bases, with 13 bases spanning the gap. The CDR3 reads CASSQETRDSEKLFF. The DNA for the CDR3 is TGTGCCAGCAGCCAAGAGACCCGAGACAGCGAAAAACTGTTTTTT.

This clone was seen a few times. This sequence joins TRBV7-9 and TRBJ2-7; maybe TRBD2 (5 bases). Trimming took off 4 bases at V and 7 bases at J, with 11 bases between the two ends. This CDR3 has 12 residues. Germline assignment: CDR1 SEHNR and CDR2 FQNEAQ (reference sequence). The DNA of the CDR3 is TGTGCCAGCAGCTACGCTCGGGAAGAGCAGTACTTC. Its translation is CASSYAREEQYF.